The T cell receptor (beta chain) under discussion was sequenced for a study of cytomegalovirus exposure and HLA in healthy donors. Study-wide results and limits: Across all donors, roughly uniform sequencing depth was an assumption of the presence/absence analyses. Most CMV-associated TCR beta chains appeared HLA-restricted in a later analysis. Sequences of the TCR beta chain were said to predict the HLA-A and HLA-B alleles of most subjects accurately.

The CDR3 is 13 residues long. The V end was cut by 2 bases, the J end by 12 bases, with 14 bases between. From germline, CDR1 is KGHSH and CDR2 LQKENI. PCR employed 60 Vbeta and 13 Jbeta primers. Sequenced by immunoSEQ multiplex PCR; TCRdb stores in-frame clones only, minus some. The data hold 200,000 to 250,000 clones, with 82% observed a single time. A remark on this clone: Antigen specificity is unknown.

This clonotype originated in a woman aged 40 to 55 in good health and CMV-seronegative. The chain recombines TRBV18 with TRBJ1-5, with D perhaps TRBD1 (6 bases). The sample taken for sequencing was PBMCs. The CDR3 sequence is CASSPGSDSNQHF. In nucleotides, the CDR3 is TGTGCCAGCTCACCAGGCTCGGACAGCAACCAGCATTTT.